This TCR beta chain was found in a study of T cell changes during pregnancy in multiple sclerosis (dated by TCRdb to between 2018 and 2021). Study-level background: The study examined how the T cell repertoire changed over the course of pregnancy in women with multiple sclerosis.

Of note for this clone: Its recognized antigen is unknown. Base qualities are not recorded, but no much larger clone differs from it by a single base.

Receptor amplification or capture employed the immunoSEQ multiplex PCR assay. The table was pulled from immuneACCESS by TCRdb, which kept in-frame rearrangements only. Such tables lose some clones; where checked, under half of the loss comes from unresolved V genes, and the rest has no known cause. In this sample the table shows tens of thousands of clones, approximately 91% of which occur a single time. The ten largest clonotypes hold about 0.37% of the sample. This receptor was taken from a female donor in good health, enrolled as a control in a pregnancy study. The source material was CD4+ T cells from peripheral blood mononuclear cells, sampled after pregnancy.

This receptor has the CDR3 CASSSTGVGTEAFF. In nucleotides, the sequence is TGCGCCAGCAGTTCCACAGGGGTGGGAACTGAAGCTTTCTTT. The V and J segments used are TRBV5-1 and TRBJ1-1; a stretch of 7 junction bases matches TRBD1. As encoded in the germline V gene, CDR1 is SGHRS while CDR2 is YFSETQ. Taken from cysteine to phenylalanine, the CDR3 has 14 residues. Of the read, only the CDR3 DNA is kept; its 42 bases are in frame from base 1. The V end gives up 5 bases and the J end 5 bases, leaving 9 bases in the junction not matched to a gene.